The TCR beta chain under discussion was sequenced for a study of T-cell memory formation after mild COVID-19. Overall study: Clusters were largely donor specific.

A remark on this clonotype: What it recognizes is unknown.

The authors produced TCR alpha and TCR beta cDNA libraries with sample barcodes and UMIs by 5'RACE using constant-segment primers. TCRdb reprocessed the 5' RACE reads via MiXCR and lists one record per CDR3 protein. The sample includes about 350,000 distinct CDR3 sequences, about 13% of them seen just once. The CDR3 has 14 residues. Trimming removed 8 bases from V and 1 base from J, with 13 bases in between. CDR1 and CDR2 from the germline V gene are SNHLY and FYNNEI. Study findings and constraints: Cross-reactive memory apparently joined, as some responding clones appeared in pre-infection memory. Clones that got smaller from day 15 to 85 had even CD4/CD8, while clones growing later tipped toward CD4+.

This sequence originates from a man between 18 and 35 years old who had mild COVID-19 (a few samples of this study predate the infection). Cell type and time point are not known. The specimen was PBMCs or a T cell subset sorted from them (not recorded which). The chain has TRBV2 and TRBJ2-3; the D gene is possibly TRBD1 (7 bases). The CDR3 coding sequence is TGTGCCAGCGGACTACAGGGGCGCACAGATACGCAGTATTTT. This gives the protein CASGLQGRTDTQYF.